The 30 T cell receptor beta chains below were found in one sample sequenced in a study of CD8+CD57+ T cells in acquired aplastic anemia. TCR beta VDJ and CDR3 profiles were obtained from a genomic DNA template. TCRdb passed the reads through MiXCR, listing each CDR3 protein once. The profile shows just over 450,000 distinct CDR3 sequences, around 33% of them singletons. The authors sequenced patients whose flow cytometry had shown CD8+CD57+ cell expansion. The specimen was sorted CD4+, CD8+, or CD8+CD57+ T cells (not recorded which) from PBMCs. Receptors originate from a human donor with aplastic anemia.

The count of this clonotype is one. This chain uses TRBV9 with TRBJ2-3, with 7 bases matching TRBD1. Germline lookup yields CDR1 SGDLS and CDR2 YYNGEE. The CDR3 covers 15 residues. With 4 bases clipped from V and 5 bases from J, the junction kept 10 bases outside the gene matches. Written as DNA, the CDR3 is TGTGCCAGCAGCCAGAGGGACAGCGGAAGAGATACGCAGTATTTT. Translating it yields CASSQRDSGRDTQYF.

This clonotype was counted between two and nine times. The V and J genes are TRBV6-1 and TRBJ1-2; 7 bases match TRBD1. Germline V gene data show CDR1 as MNHNS and CDR2 as SASEGT. J gave up 5 bases and V 10 bases, and 7 bases lay outside the gene matches. The CDR3 spans 12 residues. The CDR3 sequence: CANTDREYGYTF. Here the CDR3 DNA reads TGTGCCAACACAGACAGGGAATATGGCTACACCTTC.

A word on this clonotype: A much larger clone lies one base from this, so it may be a read error. The rearrangement joins TRBV20-1 to TRBJ1-5; no reliable D call. The CDR3 sequence is 15 residues long. Germline-derived CDR1 and CDR2 are DFQATT and SNEGSKA (reference sequence). CDR3 sequence reads: CSARDIGRTNRPQHF. The DNA for the CDR3 is TGCAGTGCTAGAGATATTGGGAGGACCAATCGGCCCCAGCATTTT.

This clonotype was observed a handful of times. The chain has TRBV4-1 and TRBJ1-2; D is unclear. Germline V lookup: CDR1 MGHRA, CDR2 YSYEKL. V was shortened by 0 bases and J by 6 bases, with 14 bases between the two germline ends. The CDR3 extends over 15 amino acids. CDR3 sequence: CASSQDIGSRNGYTF. CDR3 sequence (DNA): TGCGCCAGCAGCCAAGATATTGGCAGTAGGAATGGCTACACCTTC.

Ten or more counts support this clonotype. The chain recombines TRBV7-9 with TRBJ1-1; D unclear. CDR1 is SEHNR and CDR2 is FQNEAQ in the germline V gene (reference sequence). V was trimmed by 2 bases and J by 0 bases, leaving 10 bases between them. This CDR3 has 15 amino acids. CDR3 DNA sequence: TGTGCCAGCAGCTTACAGGAGGGCCTGAACACTGAAGCTTTCTTT. This encodes CASSLQEGLNTEAFF.

The rearrangement joins TRBV2 to TRBJ2-7; D gene unclear. The CDR3 runs 15 residues. Trimming took 8 bases from V and 0 from J, leaving 17 bases between them. Per the germline V gene, CDR1 is SNHLY and CDR2 is FYNNEI. CDR3 sequence: CASSPFAGDSYEQYF. The CDR3 region has the DNA TGTGCCAGCTCACCATTTGCAGGAGACTCCTACGAGCAGTACTTC.

Concerning this clonotype: Because the CDR3 is missing its conserved closing phenylalanine or tryptophan, this is likely a read error. V is TRBV5-6 and J is TRBJ1-1; D is ambiguous. The length of the CDR3 is 13 residues. Germline V gene lookup returns CDR1 SGHDT and CDR2 YYEEEE. V lost 5 bases and J 1 base, leaving 9 bases between the germline ends. The CDR3 DNA follows: TGTGCCAGCAGGTGGGGTCAGAACACTGAAGCTTTCTTA. Its translation: CASRWGQNTEAFL.

A note on this clonotype: The junction departs from germline at one end; a sequencing error may be responsible. This chain connects TRBV7-3 to TRBJ2-1, with D uncertain. The CDR3 has 15 residues. CDR1 SGHTA and CDR2 FQGTGA come from the germline V gene. In DNA form, the CDR3 reads TGTGTCAGCAGCCGAAGTCCCAGCTCCTACAATGAGCAGTTCTTC. Translating it yields CVSSRSPSSYNEQFF.

This clonotype occurred many times. This chain joins TRBV24-1 and TRBJ2-4, with D unresolved. With 3 bases removed from V and 1 base from J, the gap between germline ends came to 6 bases. From germline, CDR1 is KGHDR and CDR2 SFDVKD. The CDR3 covers 14 residues. CDR3 DNA: TGTGCCACCAGTGATGTAGGGGCCAAAAACATTCAGTACTTC. It yields the protein CATSDVGAKNIQYF.

The rearrangement links TRBV15 to TRBJ2-7; 7 nucleotides match TRBD2. The V segment lost 0 bases and the J segment 3 bases; nucleotides outside the gene matches: 5. Per the germline V gene, CDR1 is LNHNV and CDR2 is YYDKDF (reference sequence). The CDR3 is 15 residues long. CDR3 loop: CATSRDWGGSYEQYF. DNA for the CDR3: TGTGCCACCAGCAGAGATTGGGGGGGTAGCTACGAGCAGTACTTC.

The chain is built from TRBV7-2 and TRBJ2-7, with no clear D. Germline V CDR1 and CDR2: SGHTA, FQGNSA. This CDR3 has 17 residues. Trimming took 2 bases from V and 4 from J, leaving 21 bases between them. This CDR3 reads CASSLYLVSGPRYEQYF. DNA of the CDR3: TGTGCCAGCAGCTTATATTTAGTCAGTGGCCCAAGGTACGAGCAGTACTTC.

This chain joins TRBV25-1 and TRBJ1-5; TRBD1 is a possible D gene (5 bases). Deletions cut 6 bases from V and 5 bases from J, with 20 bases between. The CDR3 has 16 amino acids. CDR1 and CDR2 (germline): MGHDK, SYGVNS. For the CDR3, the DNA is TGTGCCAGCAGCCAAGGATTCACCATGGGGGATCAGCCCCAGCATTTT. Translation gives CASSQGFTMGDQPQHF.

The chain is built from TRBV11-1 and TRBJ2-3; TRBD2 matches 10 bases. The CDR3 is made up of 15 amino acids. Germline CDR1 reads SGHAT; CDR2 reads FQDESV (reference sequence). Germline trimming cut 5 bases from V and 3 bases from J; bases unmatched to any gene: 5. This CDR3 is CASSKTSGFTDTQYF. The CDR3 DNA reads as TGTGCCAGCAGCAAGACTAGCGGGTTTACAGATACGCAGTATTTT.

This clonotype was seen many times. The gene calls are TRBV10-3 and TRBJ2-7, with TRBD2 as a possible D gene (7 bases). Trimming shortened V by 4 bases and J by 0 bases, and 25 bases separated the two germline ends. CDR3 length: 19 amino acids. Per germline, CDR1 ENHRY and CDR2 SYGVKD. The CDR3 DNA reads as TGTGCCATCAGTGCTGGGGAGGGCAGGGGACCCCTAAGCTCCTACGAGCAGTACTTC. This translates into CAISAGEGRGPLSSYEQYF.

In regard to this clonotype: This sequence may be a read error, since a much larger clone differs from it by one base. No conserved phenylalanine or tryptophan ends this CDR3, so it is likely a read error. The chain employs TRBV10-3 and TRBJ2-7; D perhaps matches TRBD1 (6 bases). This CDR3 spans 13 amino acids. V lost 5 bases, J lost 3 bases, and 11 bases lay in between. Germline values: CDR1 ENHRY, CDR2 SYGVKD. The CDR3 here is CAISRDTLYEQYS. The CDR3, as DNA: TGTGCCATCAGTCGGGACACCCTCTACGAGCAGTACTCC.

This clonotype turned up a few times. This chain uses TRBV12-5 with TRBJ1-2, with no clear D. V was pared by 3 bases and J by 3 bases, with 11 bases between. Germline CDR1 and CDR2: LGHNT and FRNRAP. The CDR3 sequence is 14 residues long. The CDR3 nucleotides read TGTGCTAGTGGTTTCCAAGGAGCGTACTATGGCTACACCTTC. This sequence encodes CASGFQGAYYGYTF. Variable domain in full (rest from reference TRBV12-5 and TRBJ1-2): DARVTQTPRHKVTEMGQEVTMRCQPILGHNTVFWYRQTMMQGLELLAYFRNRAPLDDSGMPKDRFSAEMPDATLATLKIQPSEPRDSAVYFCASGFQGAYYGYTFGSGTRLTVV.

There are a few counts of this clonotype. This rearrangement joins TRBV6-5 to TRBJ2-1; no firm D call. V shed 3 bases and J shed 6 bases, with 9 bases lying between them. Germline-derived CDR1 and CDR2 are MNHEY and SVGAGI. The CDR3 covers 13 residues. The chain's CDR3 is CASSYARTNEQFF. CDR3 nucleotide sequence: TGTGCCAGCAGTTATGCTAGAACCAATGAGCAGTTCTTC.

This clonotype came up a few times. The chain uses TRBV25-1 and TRBJ2-1, with D possibly called TRBD1 or TRBD2 (5 bases each). Trimming shortened V by 5 bases and J by 11 bases, and 19 bases separated the two germline ends. CDR1 and CDR2 from the germline V gene are MGHDK and SYGVNS. CDR3 length: 14 residues. The CDR3, as DNA: TGTGCCAGCAGTCGGGACCGCACGGTACTTCAGCAGTTCTTC. Its protein product is CASSRDRTVLQQFF.

CDR3 loop: CASSLAGGTNTGELFF. CDR3 DNA: TGTGCCAGCAGCTTAGCGGGGGGCACGAACACCGGGGAGCTGTTTTTT. This chain links TRBV7-2 with TRBJ2-2; D may correspond to TRBD1 or TRBD2 (6 bases each). In germline, CDR1 is SGHTA, CDR2 FQGNSA. The germline V and J ends were trimmed by 0 bases and 0 bases, with 8 bases remaining between them. CDR3 length equals 16 residues. Complete variable domain (other parts from reference TRBV7-2 and TRBJ2-2): GAGVSQSPSNKVTEKGKDVELRCDPISGHTALYWYRQSLGQGLEFLIYFQGNSAPDKSGLPSDRFSAERTGGSVSTLTIQRTQQEDSAVYLCASSLAGGTNTGELFFGEGSRLTVL.

The chain combines TRBV19 with TRBJ2-7; 9 bases match TRBD1. Germline loops: CDR1 LNHDA, CDR2 SQIVND (reference sequence). This CDR3 comprises 13 residues. Trimming removed 5 bases from V and 6 bases from J; junction bases left unmatched: 5. The CDR3 loop is CASSYTGGVEQYF. The CDR3 DNA reads as TGTGCCAGTAGTTACACAGGGGGCGTCGAGCAGTACTTC. Together with reference TRBV19 and TRBJ2-7, the CDR3 gives the full variable domain: DGGITQSPKYLFRKEGQNVTLSCEQNLNHDAMYWYRQDPGQGLRLIYYSQIVNDFQKGDIAEGYSVSREKKESFPLTVTSAQKNPTAFYLCASSYTGGVEQYFGPGTRLTVT.

The chain carries TRBV2 and TRBJ2-7; D is unclear. Germline V CDR1 and CDR2: SNHLY, FYNNEI. V was shortened by 7 bases and J by 3 bases, with 10 bases between the two germline ends. This CDR3 comprises 12 residues. The chain's CDR3 is CASNPAFYEQYF. CDR3 nucleotide sequence: TGTGCCAGCAATCCCGCCTTCTACGAGCAGTACTTC.

In its sample, this clonotype was seen many times. The V gene is TRBV6-1, the J gene TRBJ2-7; tentatively, D is TRBD1 or TRBD2 (5 bases each). The CDR3 spans 15 residues. Germline CDR1 MNHNS, CDR2 SASEGT. Deletions cut 5 bases from V and 0 bases from J, with 14 bases between. The CDR3 DNA follows: TGTGCCAGCAGTTCGCCCGCAGGGACCTCCTACGAGCAGTACTTC. It yields the protein CASSSPAGTSYEQYF.

V gene TRBV9 combines with J gene TRBJ1-2, with D perhaps TRBD1 (5 bases). Germline CDR1 SGDLS, CDR2 YYNGEE. Trimming pared 0 bases from V and 7 bases from J, leaving 13 bases between. This CDR3 has 14 residues. CDR3 protein: CASSVGQGVAGYTF. CDR3 DNA sequence: TGTGCCAGCAGCGTAGGGCAGGGTGTCGCTGGCTACACCTTC.

Of note for this clonotype: With a much larger clone just one base away, this may be a read error. This chain links TRBV2 with TRBJ1-4; 7 bases map to TRBD1. Germline CDR1 and CDR2: SNHLY and FYNNEI. V gave up 6 bases and J gave up 8 bases; unmatched junction bases: 9. This CDR3 is 14 amino acids long. The DNA for the CDR3 is TGTGCCAGCAGCGGGATAGGGGGCATCGAAAAACTGTTTTTT. Its protein product is CASSGIGGIEKLFF.

With regard to this clonotype: A read error is possible here, since a much larger clone lies one base away. This chain links TRBV5-6 with TRBJ2-5; a possible D gene is TRBD2 (5 bases). Germline assignment: CDR1 SGHDT and CDR2 YYEEEE. The CDR3 sequence is 13 residues long. CDR3: CASSGSDQEAQYF. The CDR3 DNA sequence: TGTGCCAGCAGCGGTAGCGATCAAGAGGCCCAGTACTTC.

Ten or more counts support this clonotype. The rearrangement links TRBV10-3 to TRBJ1-1; possibly TRBD1 for D (5 bases). V was trimmed by 11 bases and J by 1 base, leaving 20 bases between them. The CDR3 covers 15 residues. The germline V gene encodes CDR1 ENHRY and CDR2 SYGVKD. The CDR3 region has the DNA TGTGCCTCGGACCGGGACGGGAGCACGAACACTGAAGCTTTCTTT. Amino acid sequence: CASDRDGSTNTEAFF.

Many counts were recorded for this clonotype. The chain is built from TRBV6-5 and TRBJ1-2; 8 positions match TRBD1. V dropped 4 bases and J dropped 3; count of bases not matched to a gene: 4. This CDR3 has 14 residues. Germline V CDR1 and CDR2: MNHEY, SVGAGI. The CDR3 DNA reads as TGTGCCAGCAGTTGGACACAGGGGGACTATGGCTACACCTTC. Its protein product is CASSWTQGDYGYTF.

The chain has TRBV5-4 and TRBJ2-7; D may match TRBD1 or TRBD2 (5 bases each). The CDR3 is made up of 14 amino acids. The V gene lost 2 bases and the J gene lost 5 bases, with 14 bases spanning the gap. CDR1 is SGHNT and CDR2 is YYREEE in the germline V gene (reference sequence). The CDR3 sequence is CASSFSRDGHEQYF. The CDR3 DNA reads as TGTGCCAGCAGCTTCTCTCGGGACGGTCACGAGCAGTACTTC. Together with reference TRBV5-4 and TRBJ2-7, the CDR3 gives the full variable domain: ETGVTQSPTHLIKTRGQQVTLRCSSQSGHNTVSWYQQALGQGPQFIFQYYREEENGRGNFPPRFSGLQFPNYSSELNVNALELDDSALYLCASSFSRDGHEQYFGPGTRLTVT.

The chain is built from TRBV5-1 and TRBJ2-5; 7 nucleotides match TRBD1. The J call may be mistaken, given a closer DNA end match to TRBJ2-7. The CDR3 totals 15 residues. Germline V gene sequence: CDR1 SGHRS, CDR2 YFSETQ. CDR3 sequence reads: CASSQTGTDPYEQYF. In nucleotides, the CDR3 is TGCGCCAGCAGCCAAACCGGGACAGACCCCTACGAGCAGTACTTC.

The chain combines TRBV2 with TRBJ1-2; TRBD1 might be the D (5 bases). The CDR3 length is 14 residues. Per the germline V gene, CDR1 is SNHLY and CDR2 is FYNNEI. V shed 1 base and J shed 6 bases, with 12 bases lying between them. The CDR3 region is CASSEVGRADGYTF. DNA for the CDR3: TGTGCCAGCAGTGAAGTGGGACGAGCGGATGGCTACACCTTC.